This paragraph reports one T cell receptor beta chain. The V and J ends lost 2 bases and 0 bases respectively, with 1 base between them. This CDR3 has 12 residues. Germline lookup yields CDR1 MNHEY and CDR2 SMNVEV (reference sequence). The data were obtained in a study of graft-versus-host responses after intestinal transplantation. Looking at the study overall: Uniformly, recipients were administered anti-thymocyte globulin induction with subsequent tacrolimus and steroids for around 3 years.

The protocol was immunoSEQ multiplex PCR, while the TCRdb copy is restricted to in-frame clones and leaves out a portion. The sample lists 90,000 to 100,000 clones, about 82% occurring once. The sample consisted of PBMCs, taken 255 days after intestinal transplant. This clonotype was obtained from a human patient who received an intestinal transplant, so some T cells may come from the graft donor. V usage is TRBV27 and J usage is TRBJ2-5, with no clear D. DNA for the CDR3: TGTGCCAGCAGTTTAGACCAAGAGACCCAGTACTTC. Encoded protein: CASSLDQETQYF.